A single count supports the clone carrying this T cell receptor (beta chain). TCRdb's table, derived via immunoSEQ multiplex PCR, lists solely in-frame clones and lacks some. The sample includes 150,000 to 200,000 clones, 88% seen only once; the top ten take approximately 24%. This record belongs to a study of blood T cell repertoires in COVID-19. Per the germline V gene, CDR1 is SQVTM and CDR2 is ANQGSEA. Germline trimming cut 5 bases from V and 4 bases from J; bases unmatched to any gene: 8. The CDR3 runs to 14 residues. Input material: peripheral blood. The receptor comes from a man aged 55 to 69 with acute or convalescent COVID-19. The rearrangement uses TRBV29-1 and TRBJ1-1, with 9 nucleotides matching TRBD1. The CDR3 DNA reads TGCAGCGTTCTTGGACAGGGGACGGGCACTGAAGCTTTCTTT. Amino acid sequence: CSVLGQGTGTEAFF.